Listed below are T cell receptor beta chains from one sample, sequenced in a study of blood T cell repertoires in COVID-19. Generated by immunoSEQ multiplex PCR, the TCRdb table keeps only in-frame clones and is missing some. The repertoire holds roughly 91,000 clones, with approximately 80% as singletons. Sample: peripheral blood. The origin of the receptors is a man between 70 and 80 years old with acute or convalescent COVID-19. Both conserved end residues are part of each CDR3. The order of the fields is J gene, CDR3 length, clone size, D gene, V gene, CDR3 DNA, CDR3 protein. D genes are given only for firm matches. A row's size may be missing; if present it is once, few, many or a size class.

TRBJ2-1 14 . TRBD2 TRBV6-5 TGTGCCACTAGCGGGGGGCCTGGCCGCAATGAGCAGTTCTTC CATSGGPGRNEQFF
TRBJ1-1 12 . . TRBV10-2 TGCGCCAGCAGACAGGGGAACACTGAAGCTTTCTTT CASRQGNTEAFF
TRBJ1-2 14 . TRBD1 TRBV10-3 TGTGCCATCAGTGAAGGACAGGGGGCAGGGGGCTACACCTTC CAISEGQGAGGYTF
TRBJ2-1 19 . . TRBV6-6 TGTGCCAGCAGTCCGCCCACGGGCAGGGGTCAGAGCTCCTACAATGAGCAGTTCTTC CASSPPTGRGQSSYNEQFF
TRBJ1-6 15 . . TRBV19 TGTGCCAGTAGTCCGTCCCCTCGGGGGAATTCACCCCTCCACTTT CASSPSPRGNSPLHF
TRBJ2-2 15 . . TRBV18 TGTGCCAGCCCGGTTGGGGGCATAGTTACCGGGGAGCTGTTTTTT CASPVGGIVTGELFF
TRBJ1-2 15 . . TRBV28 TGTGCCAGCAGTTTAACACAGGGTTATGGCTATGGCTACACCTTC CASSLTQGYGYGYTF
TRBJ2-5 16 . TRBD1 TRBV4-1 TGCGCCAGCAGCTCTAACCGGGACAGGGTGGAAGAGACCCAGTACTTC CASSSNRDRVEETQYF
TRBJ1-1 13 once . TRBV30 TGTGCCTGGAGAGTAGAGGCGAACACTGAAGCTTTCTTT CAWRVEANTEAFF
TRBJ1-2 16 . TRBD1 TRBV28 TGTGCCAGCAGTCCCACCCGGGACAGGTGGCACTATGGCTACACCTTC CASSPTRDRWHYGYTF
TRBJ2-2 14 . TRBD2 TRBV7-2 TGTGCCAGCAGGGAGCGGGGTTGGGGCGGGGAGCTGTTTTTT CASRERGWGGELFF
TRBJ2-3 15 . TRBD2 TRBV5-4 TGTGCCAGCAGCTTGGCTAGCGGGGGAGGAGATACGCAGTATTTT CASSLASGGGDTQYF
TRBJ1-3 17 . . TRBV7-2 TGTGCCAGCAGACCACCTCTTGTGAGGCTCTCTGGAAACACCATATATTTT CASRPPLVRLSGNTIYF
TRBJ1-4 14 once TRBD1 TRBV19 TGTGCCAGTACCTCAGGGGGCCTGTGGGAAAAACTGTTTTTT CASTSGGLWEKLFF
TRBJ2-5 13 . . TRBV19 TGTGCCAGTAGTCAGGGACTCTCGGAGACCCAGTACTTC CASSQGLSETQYF
TRBJ1-6 13 . . TRBV30 TGTGCCTGGAAGTCGGGTCTTAATTCACCCCTCCACTTT CAWKSGLNSPLHF
TRBJ1-1 10 . . TRBV30 TGTGCCTGGATATCGTACCGGGCTTTCTTT CAWISYRAFF
TRBJ2-3 15 . TRBD2 TRBV7-9 TGTGCCAGCACCCTTGGGGGGGATAACACAGATACGCAGTATTTT CASTLGGDNTDTQYF
TRBJ2-1 16 . . TRBV2 TGTGCCAGCAGTGATTGGCGAGCGGCCTCATACAATGAGCAGTTCTTC CASSDWRAASYNEQFF
TRBJ1-2 13 . . TRBV6-5 TGTGCCAGCAGTTACTCCAAGCTCTATGGCTACACCTTC CASSYSKLYGYTF
TRBJ1-2 14 . . TRBV4-2 TGTGCCAGCAGCCAAGATGGAGGAGTCTATGGCTACACCTTC CASSQDGGVYGYTF
TRBJ1-6 15 few TRBD1 TRBV7-9 TGTGCCAGCAGAACTGATCCGGGACAGAATTCACCCCTCCACTTT CASRTDPGQNSPLHF